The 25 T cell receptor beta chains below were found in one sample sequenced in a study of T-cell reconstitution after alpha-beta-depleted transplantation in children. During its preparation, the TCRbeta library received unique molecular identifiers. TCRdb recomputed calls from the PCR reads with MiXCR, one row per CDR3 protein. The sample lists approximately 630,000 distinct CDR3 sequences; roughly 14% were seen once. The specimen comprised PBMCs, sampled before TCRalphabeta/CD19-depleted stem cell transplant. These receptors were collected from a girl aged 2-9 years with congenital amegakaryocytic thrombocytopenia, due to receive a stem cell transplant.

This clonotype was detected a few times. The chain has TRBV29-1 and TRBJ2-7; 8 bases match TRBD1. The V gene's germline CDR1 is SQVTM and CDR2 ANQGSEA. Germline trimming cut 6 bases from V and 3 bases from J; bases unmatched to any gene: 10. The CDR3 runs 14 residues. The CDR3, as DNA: TGCAGCGTCCCTGGGACAGGACCCAACTACGAGCAGTACTTC. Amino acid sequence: CSVPGTGPNYEQYF.

CDR3 region: CASSSGGRDGYTF. The CDR3 DNA reads TGCGCCAGCAGCTCGGGCGGTCGGGATGGCTACACCTTC. V is TRBV5-1 and J is TRBJ1-2; no clear D. The CDR3 spans 13 residues. Germline lookup yields CDR1 SGHRS and CDR2 YFSETQ. V was cut by 3 bases and J by 6 bases, with 12 bases left in between.

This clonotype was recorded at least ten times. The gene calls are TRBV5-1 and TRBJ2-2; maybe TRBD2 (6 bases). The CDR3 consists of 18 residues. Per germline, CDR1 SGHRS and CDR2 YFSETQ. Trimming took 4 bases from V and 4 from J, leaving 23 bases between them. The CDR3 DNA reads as TGCGCCAGCAGCGAGGTAGCCGGGAGATGGGACCTCACCGGGGAGCTGTTTTTT. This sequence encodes CASSEVAGRWDLTGELFF.

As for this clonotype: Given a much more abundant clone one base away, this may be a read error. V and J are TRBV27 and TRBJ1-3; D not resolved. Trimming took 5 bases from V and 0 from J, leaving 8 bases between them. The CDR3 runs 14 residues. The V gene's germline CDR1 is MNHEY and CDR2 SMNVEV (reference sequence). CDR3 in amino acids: CASSPRISGNTIYF. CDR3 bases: TGTGCCAGCAGTCCGAGGATCTCTGGAAACACCATATATTTT.

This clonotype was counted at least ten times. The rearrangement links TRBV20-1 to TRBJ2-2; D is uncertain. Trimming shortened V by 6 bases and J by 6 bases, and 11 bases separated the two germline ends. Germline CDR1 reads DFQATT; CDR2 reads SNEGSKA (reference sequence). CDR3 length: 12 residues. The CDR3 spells CSANGGAGELFF. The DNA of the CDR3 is TGCAGTGCGAATGGTGGAGCCGGGGAGCTGTTTTTT.

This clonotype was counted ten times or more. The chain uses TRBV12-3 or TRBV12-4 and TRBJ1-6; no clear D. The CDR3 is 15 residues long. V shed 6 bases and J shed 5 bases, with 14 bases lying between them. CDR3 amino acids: CASRALIGNNSPLHF. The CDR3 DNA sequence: TGTGCCAGCAGGGCTTTAATAGGGAATAATTCACCCCTCCACTTT.

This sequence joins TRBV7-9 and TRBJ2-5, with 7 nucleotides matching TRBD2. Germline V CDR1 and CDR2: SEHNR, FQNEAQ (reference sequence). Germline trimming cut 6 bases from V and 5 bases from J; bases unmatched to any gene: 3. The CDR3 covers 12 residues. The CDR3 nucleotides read TGTGCCAGCAGAAGGGACTACGAGACCCAGTACTTC. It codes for CASRRDYETQYF. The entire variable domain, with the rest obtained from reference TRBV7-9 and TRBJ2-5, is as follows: DTGVSQNPRHKITKRGQNVTFRCDPISEHNRLYWYRQTLGQGPEFLTYFQNEAQLEKSRLLSDRFSAERPKGSFSTLEIQRTEQGDSAMYLCASRRDYETQYFGPGTRLLVL.

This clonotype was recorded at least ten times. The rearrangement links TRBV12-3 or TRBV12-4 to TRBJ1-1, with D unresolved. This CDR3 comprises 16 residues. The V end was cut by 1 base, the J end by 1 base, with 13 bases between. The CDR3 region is CASSLGNGVWNTEAFF. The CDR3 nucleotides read TGTGCCAGCAGTTTAGGGAATGGGGTATGGAACACTGAAGCTTTCTTT.

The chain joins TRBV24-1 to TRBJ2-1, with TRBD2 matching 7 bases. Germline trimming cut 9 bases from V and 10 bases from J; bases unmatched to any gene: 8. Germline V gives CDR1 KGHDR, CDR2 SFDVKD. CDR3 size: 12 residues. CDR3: CATSREIGEQFF. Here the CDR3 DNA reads TGTGCCACCTCGCGGGAGATCGGGGAGCAGTTCTTC.

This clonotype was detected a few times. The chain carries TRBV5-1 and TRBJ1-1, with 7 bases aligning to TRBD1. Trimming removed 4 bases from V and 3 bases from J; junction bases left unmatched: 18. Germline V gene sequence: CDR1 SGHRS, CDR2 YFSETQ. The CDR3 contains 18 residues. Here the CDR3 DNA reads TGCGCCAGCAGCAAGGTCCGACAGGGCCCTCCCTGGGACACTGAAGCTTTCTTT. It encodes CASSKVRQGPPWDTEAFF.

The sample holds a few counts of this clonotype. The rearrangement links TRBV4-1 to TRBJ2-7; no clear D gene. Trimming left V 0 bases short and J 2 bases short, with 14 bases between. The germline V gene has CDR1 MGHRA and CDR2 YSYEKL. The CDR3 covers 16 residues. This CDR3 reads CASSQEGGLKTYEQYF. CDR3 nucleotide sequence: TGCGCCAGCAGCCAAGAGGGTGGGCTTAAGACCTACGAGCAGTACTTC.

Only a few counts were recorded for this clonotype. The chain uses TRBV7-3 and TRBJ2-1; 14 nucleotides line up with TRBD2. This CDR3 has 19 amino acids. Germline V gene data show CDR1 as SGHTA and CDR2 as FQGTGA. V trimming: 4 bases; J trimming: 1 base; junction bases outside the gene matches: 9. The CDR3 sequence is CASSSTGTSGSTSYNEQFF. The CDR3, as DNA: TGTGCCAGCAGCTCAACCGGGACTAGCGGGAGCACGTCCTACAATGAGCAGTTCTTC.

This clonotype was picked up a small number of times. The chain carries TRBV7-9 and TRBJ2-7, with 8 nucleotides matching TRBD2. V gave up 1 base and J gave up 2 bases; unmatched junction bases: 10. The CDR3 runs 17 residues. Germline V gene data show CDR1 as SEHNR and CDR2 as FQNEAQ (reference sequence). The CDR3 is CASSLVTSALSAYEQYF. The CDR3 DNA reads TGTGCCAGCAGCTTAGTGACTAGCGCCCTCTCGGCCTACGAGCAGTACTTC. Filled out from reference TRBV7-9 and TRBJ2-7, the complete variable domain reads DTGVSQNPRHKITKRGQNVTFRCDPISEHNRLYWYRQTLGQGPEFLTYFQNEAQLEKSRLLSDRFSAERPKGSFSTLEIQRTEQGDSAMYLCASSLVTSALSAYEQYFGPGTRLTVT.

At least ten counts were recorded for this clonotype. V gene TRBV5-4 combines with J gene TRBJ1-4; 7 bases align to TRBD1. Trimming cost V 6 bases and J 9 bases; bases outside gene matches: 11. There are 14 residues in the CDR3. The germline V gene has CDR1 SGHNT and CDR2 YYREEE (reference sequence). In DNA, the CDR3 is TGTGCCAGCACCCTCTGGGGGGGACAGCAAAAACTGTTTTTT. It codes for CASTLWGGQQKLFF. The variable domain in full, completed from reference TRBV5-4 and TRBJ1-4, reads ETGVTQSPTHLIKTRGQQVTLRCSSQSGHNTVSWYQQALGQGPQFIFQYYREEENGRGNFPPRFSGLQFPNYSSELNVNALELDDSALYLCASTLWGGQQKLFFGSGTQLSVL.

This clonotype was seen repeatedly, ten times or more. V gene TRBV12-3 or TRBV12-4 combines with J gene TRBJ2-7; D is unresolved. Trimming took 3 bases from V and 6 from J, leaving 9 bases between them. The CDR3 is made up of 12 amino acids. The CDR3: CASSLGIAEQYF. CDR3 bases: TGTGCCAGCAGTTTGGGGATTGCCGAGCAGTACTTC.

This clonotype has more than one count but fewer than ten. The CDR3 sequence: CASSGGSNNEQFF. The DNA of the CDR3 is TGTGCCAGCAGTGGAGGGTCGAACAATGAGCAGTTCTTC. This rearrangement joins TRBV2 to TRBJ2-1, with D possibly being TRBD2 (5 bases). The CDR3 is 13 amino acids. CDR1 and CDR2 from the germline V gene are SNHLY and FYNNEI. V lost 4 bases, J lost 5 bases, and 9 bases lay in between.

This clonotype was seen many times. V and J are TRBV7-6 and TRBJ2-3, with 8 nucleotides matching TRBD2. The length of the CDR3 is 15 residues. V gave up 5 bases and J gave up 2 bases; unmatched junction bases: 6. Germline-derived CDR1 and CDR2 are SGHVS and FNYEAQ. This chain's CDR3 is CASSTREAYTDTQYF. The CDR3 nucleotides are TGTGCCAGCAGCACGCGGGAGGCCTACACAGATACGCAGTATTTT.

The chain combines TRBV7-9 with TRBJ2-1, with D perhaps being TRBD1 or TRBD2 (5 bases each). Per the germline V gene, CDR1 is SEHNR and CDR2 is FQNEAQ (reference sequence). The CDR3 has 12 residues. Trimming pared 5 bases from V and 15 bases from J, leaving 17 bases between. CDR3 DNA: TGTGCCAGCAGCAGGGACGTCGGGGTTCTGTTCTTC. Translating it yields CASSRDVGVLFF. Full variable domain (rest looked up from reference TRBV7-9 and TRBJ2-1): DTGVSQNPRHKITKRGQNVTFRCDPISEHNRLYWYRQTLGQGPEFLTYFQNEAQLEKSRLLSDRFSAERPKGSFSTLEIQRTEQGDSAMYLCASSRDVGVLFFGPGTRLTVL.

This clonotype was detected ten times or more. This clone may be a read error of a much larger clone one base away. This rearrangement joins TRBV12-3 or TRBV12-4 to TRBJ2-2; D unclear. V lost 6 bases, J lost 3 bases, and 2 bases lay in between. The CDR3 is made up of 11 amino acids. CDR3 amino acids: CASRYTGELFF. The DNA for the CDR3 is TGTGCCAGCAGATACACCGGGGAGCTGTTTTTT.

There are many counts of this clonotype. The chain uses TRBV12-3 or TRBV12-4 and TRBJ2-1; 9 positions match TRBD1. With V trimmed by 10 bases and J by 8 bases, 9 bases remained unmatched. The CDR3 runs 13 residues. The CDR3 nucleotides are TGTGCCATCCGGACAGGGGATATCGATGAGCAGTTCTTC. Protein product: CAIRTGDIDEQFF.

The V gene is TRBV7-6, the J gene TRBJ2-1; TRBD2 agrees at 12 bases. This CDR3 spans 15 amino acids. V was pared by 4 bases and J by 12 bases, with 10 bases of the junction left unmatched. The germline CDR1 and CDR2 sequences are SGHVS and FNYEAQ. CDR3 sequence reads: CASSSTSGGNLWQFF. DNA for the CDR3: TGTGCCAGCAGCTCGACTAGCGGGGGTAACTTATGGCAGTTCTTC.

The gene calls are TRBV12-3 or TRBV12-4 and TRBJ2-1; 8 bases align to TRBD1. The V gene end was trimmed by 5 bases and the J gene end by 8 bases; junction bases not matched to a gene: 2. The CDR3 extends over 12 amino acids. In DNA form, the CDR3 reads TGTGCCAGCAGTGTACAGGGGGATGAGCAGTTCTTC. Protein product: CASSVQGDEQFF.

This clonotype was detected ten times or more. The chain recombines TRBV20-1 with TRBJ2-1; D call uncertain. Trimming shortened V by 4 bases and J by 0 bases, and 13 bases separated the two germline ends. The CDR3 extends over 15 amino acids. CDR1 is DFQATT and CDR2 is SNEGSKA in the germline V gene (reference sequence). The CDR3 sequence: CSANDWISSYNEQFF. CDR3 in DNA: TGCAGTGCTAACGACTGGATAAGCTCCTACAATGAGCAGTTCTTC.

DNA of the CDR3: TGTGCCAGCAGGCCCGGGACTAGCGGATCGTACGAGCAGTACTTC. This codes for CASRPGTSGSYEQYF. V and J are TRBV27 and TRBJ2-7, with TRBD2 matching over 11 bases. The junction had 8 bases not matched to a gene; V was cut back by 6 bases and J by 4 bases. This CDR3 comprises 15 residues. CDR1 is MNHEY, CDR2 SMNVEV, per germline (reference sequence).

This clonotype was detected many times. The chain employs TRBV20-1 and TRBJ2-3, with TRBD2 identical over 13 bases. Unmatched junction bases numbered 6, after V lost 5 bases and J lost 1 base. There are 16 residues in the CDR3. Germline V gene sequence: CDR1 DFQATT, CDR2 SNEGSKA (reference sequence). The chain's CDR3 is CSAGRTSGSGTDTQYF. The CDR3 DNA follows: TGCAGTGCTGGAAGGACTAGCGGGAGTGGCACAGATACGCAGTATTTT.